The 14 T cell receptor beta chains below come from one sample, sequenced in a study of identical twins. TCRdb used MiXCR to reprocess the 5' RACE reads, holding one entry per CDR3 protein. This table holds 500,000 to 650,000 distinct CDR3 sequences, approximately 20% found once. The same specimen was also included in a second study, on yellow fever vaccine responses in identical twins.

Sequenced material: CD4+ T cells sorted from blood. These TCRs come from a woman aged 18-35 years in good health.

The chain is built from TRBV12-3 or TRBV12-4 and TRBJ1-5; D call uncertain. V was pared by 6 bases and J by 1 base, with 10 bases between. The length of the CDR3 is 14 residues. The CDR3 is CASSEVRSNQPQHF. As DNA, the CDR3 is TGTGCCAGCAGCGAAGTCCGGAGCAATCAGCCCCAGCATTTT.

The rearrangement uses TRBV6-1 and TRBJ2-3, with 7 positions matching TRBD2. The V segment lost 5 bases and the J segment 5 bases; nucleotides outside the gene matches: 13. Germline V gene data show CDR1 as MNHNS and CDR2 as SASEGT. This CDR3 has 16 amino acids. The CDR3 spells CASSRPGLPAGDTQYF. The CDR3 DNA reads TGTGCCAGCAGTCGTCCGGGACTACCAGCTGGAGATACGCAGTATTTT.

J is TRBJ2-1 and V is TRBV7-2, with 9 bases aligning to TRBD2. This CDR3 contains 17 residues. V was pared by 1 base and J by 8 bases, with 12 bases of the junction left unmatched. From germline, CDR1 is SGHTA and CDR2 FQGNSA. Here the CDR3 DNA reads TGTGCCAGCAGCTTAGTGTTTGCGGGGGGGCCGGGCGATGAGCAGTTCTTC. As protein: CASSLVFAGGPGDEQFF.

This chain links TRBV11-2 with TRBJ2-5, with D possibly matching TRBD2 (6 bases). Germline CDR1 SGHAT, CDR2 FQNNGV. Trimming stripped 1 base from V and 5 bases from J, with 14 bases between. The CDR3 extends over 15 amino acids. The CDR3 DNA reads TGTGCCAGCAGCTTAGGGGGAGGTATCGGGGAGACCCAGTACTTC. As protein: CASSLGGGIGETQYF.

The gene calls are TRBV10-3 and TRBJ2-1, with a tentative D call TRBD1 (5 bases). V lost 4 bases and J 8 bases, leaving 15 bases between the germline ends. The CDR3 length is 14 residues. CDR1 and CDR2 (germline): ENHRY, SYGVKD. CDR3 nucleotides: TGTGCCATCAGTGCCAACTCTGGGGCCGATGAGCAGTTCTTC. Translated: CAISANSGADEQFF.

This clonotype was counted between two and nine times. The rearrangement links TRBV7-3 to TRBJ2-7; 7 bases agree with TRBD1. Trimming took 4 bases from V and 7 from J; bases not matched to a gene: 10. The germline V gene has CDR1 SGHTA and CDR2 FQGTGA. The CDR3 totals 14 residues. The CDR3 sequence is CASSSVQGRGEQYF. The CDR3 nucleotides are TGTGCCAGCAGCTCAGTACAGGGGCGAGGGGAGCAGTACTTC.

In its sample, this clonotype was seen a few times. The V and J genes are TRBV10-3 and TRBJ1-4; D unresolved. V lost 3 bases and J 4 bases, leaving 9 bases between the germline ends. The CDR3 runs 14 residues. The V gene's germline CDR1 is ENHRY and CDR2 SYGVKD. The CDR3 DNA follows: TGTGCCATCAGTGACTACCCAAGTAATGAAAAACTGTTTTTT. Amino acid sequence: CAISDYPSNEKLFF.

This chain connects TRBV24-1 to TRBJ2-1; the match to TRBD2 covers 9 bases. Per the germline V gene, CDR1 is KGHDR and CDR2 is SFDVKD. The CDR3 spans 16 residues. J lost 4 bases, V lost 4 bases, and 7 bases had no gene match. CDR3 nucleotides: TGTGCCACCAGTGAGCCGGTTAGCGGGAGTTACAATGAGCAGTTCTTC. It encodes CATSEPVSGSYNEQFF.

Comments on this clonotype: At one boundary the junction diverges from the germline segment, which might be a read error. The chain is built from TRBV5-6 and TRBJ2-1, with no clear D. The germline gives CDR1 SGHDT, CDR2 YYEEEE. CDR3 length equals 12 residues. The CDR3 coding sequence is TGTGCCGGCAGCTTGACCGAAAATGAGCAGTTCTTC. Protein product: CAGSLTENEQFF.

This clonotype was counted between two and nine times. The chain is built from TRBV12-3 or TRBV12-4 and TRBJ2-3; maybe TRBD1 (5 bases). The CDR3 runs to 14 residues. The V and J ends lost 5 bases and 6 bases respectively, with 15 bases between them. The CDR3 protein is CASSPRTRPDTQYF. The CDR3, as DNA: TGTGCCAGCAGTCCGAGGACACGGCCCGATACGCAGTATTTT.

The gene calls are TRBV29-1 and TRBJ2-5; D tentatively fits TRBD1 or TRBD2 (5 bases each). The CDR3 is 12 residues long. With 4 bases removed from V and 5 bases from J, the gap between germline ends came to 11 bases. Germline V gene lookup returns CDR1 SQVTM and CDR2 ANQGSEA. CDR3 protein: CSVVGAWETQYF. CDR3 bases: TGCAGCGTTGTCGGGGCTTGGGAGACCCAGTACTTC.

This clonotype was counted once. This chain uses TRBV6-5 with TRBJ2-7, with 10 nucleotides matching TRBD2. This CDR3 has 15 residues. V dropped 3 bases and J dropped 3; count of bases not matched to a gene: 5. Per germline, CDR1 MNHEY and CDR2 SVGAGI. The CDR3 sequence: CASSYSGRTGYEQYF. The CDR3 nucleotides are TGTGCCAGCAGTTATAGCGGGAGGACCGGCTACGAGCAGTACTTC.

J is TRBJ2-1 and V is TRBV20-1; TRBD2 might be the D (6 bases). CDR1 and CDR2 (germline): DFQATT, SNEGSKA (reference sequence). V shed 5 bases and J shed 0 bases, with 17 bases lying between them. The CDR3 length is 16 residues. CDR3 sequence: CSAPEVGGSSYNEQFF. In nucleotides, the CDR3 is TGCAGTGCTCCGGAGGTTGGAGGGAGCTCCTACAATGAGCAGTTCTTC.

The chain recombines TRBV6-2 or TRBV6-3 with TRBJ1-5, with D maybe TRBD1 (6 bases). The CDR3 extends over 14 amino acids. Germline V gene lookup returns CDR1 MNHEY and CDR2 SVGEGT. V was pared by 6 bases and J by 6 bases, with 15 bases between. The DNA for the CDR3 is TGTGCCAGCAGAAAGGGGGGCTTTGGTCAGCCCCAGCATTTT. This encodes CASRKGGFGQPQHF.